This T cell receptor (beta chain) comes out of a study of T cell repertoires in cytomegalovirus infection (dated by TCRdb to about 2019). Background for the entire study: Recently identified HLA-C-restricted CMV epitopes, whose presentation resists viral immunomodulation, were targeted by peptide stimulations together with well-studied HLA-B-restricted epitopes. Donor HLA type was relevant to the analysis, as public TCR beta signatures indicated carriage of CMV infection together with the matching HLA type.

These reads were obtained on an Illumina HiSeq 1500. In TCRdb, the public reads were trimmed at Q25 with fastp and aligned with MiXCR, with productive beta chains retained. Each record represents a unique CDR3 protein, reported with the most common genes and DNA among its rows. The sample table shows a few hundred thousand distinct CDR3 sequences, and 30% to 40% are seen once. The ten biggest clones cover about 17% of the sample. With respect to this clonotype: What antigen it recognizes has not been identified. Base-call qualities are not available, and no considerably larger clone is one nucleotide away.

The investigation overall reported the following: The ex vivo response was dominated by HLA-C-restricted CMV-specific TCR beta clonotypes, which also provided the single most frequent clonotype in two of eight donors. Carriers of CMV infection plus the relevant HLA type were discriminated by the cumulative frequency of public TCR beta family members in the study cohort and in an independent roughly 350-donor cohort.

The CDR3 covers 17 residues, taking in both the cysteine and the phenylalanine. Left in the record is the CDR3 DNA by itself, 51 bases read in frame from the first base. Reading the germline V gene gives CDR1 SQVTM and CDR2 ANQGSEA. Trimming takes 1 base off V and 0 bases off J; junction bases not matched to a gene: 8. The sample's treatment or condition label, in plain terms: in vitro stimulation with specific CMV peptide epitopes to enrich CMV-specific T cells. The source of this sequence is a human donor in good health (CMV status not recorded). Some clones in this sample may be carry-over from other donors' samples. The material sequenced was cultured PBMCs, taken from culture after CMV antigen stimulation. The V and J genes are TRBV29-1 and TRBJ2-4, with TRBD2 matching 8 junction bases. The CDR3 reads CSVEVRGGLLAKNIQYF. The DNA sequence is given as TGCAGCGTTGAAGTTCGGGGGGGCCTTCTAGCCAAAAACATTCAGTACTTC.